Presented here are 10 T cell receptor beta chains from one specimen sequenced in a study of blood T cell repertoires in COVID-19. The assay was immunoSEQ multiplex PCR, and TCRdb's table has in-frame clones only and misses some. There are under 300,000 clones in the sample; 89% occur only once, and approximately 4.6% lies in the top ten. The source material was peripheral blood. The receptors here all came from a woman aged 40 to 50 who had recovered from COVID-19.

The gene calls are TRBV3-1 (or the pseudogene TRBV3-2) and TRBJ1-4; perhaps TRBD1 as D (6 bases). V was pared by 1 base and J by 6 bases, with 18 bases between. The CDR3 is 17 residues long. Germline CDR1 and CDR2: LGHDT and YNNKEL (reference sequence). The DNA for the CDR3 is TGTGCCAGCAGCCAAGGAGGTAGAGGGGGAAGGTATGAAAAACTGTTTTTT. Translating it yields CASSQGGRGGRYEKLFF.

This chain joins TRBV19 and TRBJ2-2, with D possibly matching TRBD2 (5 bases). V dropped 4 bases and J dropped 4 bases, with 13 bases sitting between them. Germline CDR1 LNHDA, CDR2 SQIVND (reference sequence). This CDR3 comprises 15 residues. The CDR3 here is CASSSWLAGTGELFF. The CDR3 bases are TGTGCCAGTAGTAGTTGGTTGGCGGGCACCGGGGAGCTGTTTTTT.

The V call is TRBV24-1, the J call TRBJ2-3; 10 bases align to TRBD1. The CDR3 has 16 amino acids. V lost 4 bases to trimming and J lost 8 bases; unmatched junction nucleotides: 11. Germline V gene sequence: CDR1 KGHDR, CDR2 SFDVKD. The CDR3 protein is CATSDLGQGGMRTQYF. In DNA form, the CDR3 reads TGTGCCACCAGTGACCTTGGACAGGGGGGTATGCGTACGCAGTATTTT.

V and J are TRBV6-4 and TRBJ2-1; 7 positions match TRBD1. CDR3 length: 14 amino acids. CDR1 MRHNA and CDR2 SNTAGT come from the germline V gene. Trimming took 6 bases from V and 0 from J; bases not matched to a gene: 2. The CDR3 DNA is TGTGCCAGCAGCGAGGGGGCCTCCTACAATGAGCAGTTCTTC. The encoded protein is CASSEGASYNEQFF.

The rearrangement links TRBV6-5 to TRBJ1-4; weak D call: TRBD1 (5 bases). The CDR3 runs 13 residues. Deletions cut 8 bases from V and 3 bases from J, with 10 bases between. Germline CDR1 MNHEY, CDR2 SVGAGI. The chain's CDR3 is CASRGGANEKLFF. The CDR3 coding sequence is TGTGCCAGCCGAGGAGGGGCTAATGAAAAACTGTTTTTT.

The chain has TRBV11-2 and TRBJ2-3; D not resolved. Trimming removed 2 bases from V and 4 bases from J, with 10 bases in between. The germline gives CDR1 SGHAT, CDR2 FQNNGV. The CDR3 loop spans 14 amino acids. The CDR3 loop is CASSLSPLSDTQYF. The DNA for the CDR3 is TGTGCCAGCAGCTTATCCCCCCTCTCAGATACGCAGTATTTT.

The genes are TRBV3-1 (or the pseudogene TRBV3-2) and TRBJ1-2; D may be TRBD1 (6 bases). Between the trimmed V and J ends, which lost 3 bases and 0 bases, there was a span of 23 bases. Germline V lookup: CDR1 LGHDT, CDR2 YNNKEL (reference sequence). There are 19 residues in the CDR3. CDR3 in DNA: TGTGCCAGCAGCCATCTACCGGCCAGGGACATCACTTCTAACTATGGCTACACCTTC. It yields the protein CASSHLPARDITSNYGYTF.

The J gene is TRBJ1-1, the V gene TRBV19, with D maybe TRBD1 (5 bases). The CDR3 is 14 amino acids. Trimming shortened V by 6 bases and J by 7 bases, and 18 bases separated the two germline ends. The V gene's germline CDR1 is LNHDA and CDR2 SQIVND (reference sequence). The CDR3 sequence: CASSQHQGRVEAFF. The CDR3 DNA sequence: TGTGCCAGTAGCCAACATCAGGGTAGAGTTGAAGCTTTCTTT.

For the CDR3, the DNA is TGTGCCAGTAGCCTAGGACTAGACAATGAGCAGTTCTTC. As protein: CASSLGLDNEQFF. The V call is TRBV19, the J call TRBJ2-1; TRBD2 matches at 7 bases. The length of the CDR3 is 13 residues. Germline V CDR1 and CDR2: LNHDA, SQIVND (reference sequence). Losses at the gene ends were 6 bases for V and 5 bases for J; bases not matched to a gene: 4.

The chain is built from TRBV6-5 and TRBJ2-3; D gene unclear. The CDR3 covers 15 residues. Trimming took 2 bases from V and 6 from J, leaving 15 bases between them. Germline CDR1 and CDR2: MNHEY and SVGAGI. This chain's CDR3 is CASSYADTRSDTQYF. The CDR3, as DNA: TGTGCCAGCAGTTACGCCGACACACGGTCTGATACGCAGTATTTT.